Below, 24 T cell receptor beta chains from the same sample are listed, as sequenced in a study of T cells after yellow fever vaccination. Each CDR3 protein gets one entry after TCRdb re-called the 5' RACE reads with MiXCR. The sample comprises about 74,000 distinct CDR3 sequences, more than 5.5% of which are singletons, and roughly 33% rests with the top ten. Sequencing was performed on CD8+ T cells sorted from PBMCs, taken about 5 days after the first yellow fever vaccination. These receptors originate from a man aged 18 to 29 who received the YFV17D yellow fever vaccine.

Many counts were recorded for this clonotype. This chain links TRBV4-3 with TRBJ1-5, with unresolved D. V was shortened by 0 bases and J by 0 bases, with 6 bases between the two germline ends. The CDR3 consists of 15 residues. Germline V gives CDR1 LGHNA, CDR2 YSLEER. In nucleotides, the CDR3 is TGCGCCAGCAGCCAAGACAGGTTTAGCAATCAGCCCCAGCATTTT. It translates to CASSQDRFSNQPQHF.

This clonotype was detected a few times. CDR3 DNA: TGTGCCAGCAGTTTAAATAGGGGGCGTTATTCACCCCTCCACTTT. It codes for CASSLNRGRYSPLHF. The chain uses TRBV12-3 or TRBV12-4 and TRBJ1-6; 7 bases agree with TRBD1. The trim removed 2 bases at V and 8 bases at J, leaving 6 bases unmatched. This CDR3 spans 15 amino acids.

The chain employs TRBV7-9 and TRBJ2-7; no reliable D call. Germline CDR1 reads SEHNR; CDR2 reads FQNEAQ (reference sequence). The CDR3 runs to 14 residues. Trimming removed 1 base at V and 1 base at J, with 8 bases between. The CDR3 spells CASSLGGPSYEQYV. The CDR3 region has the DNA TGTGCCAGCAGCTTAGGAGGACCATCCTACGAGCAGTACGTC.

This clonotype was picked up many times. The rearrangement links TRBV12-3 or TRBV12-4 to TRBJ2-5, with D possibly being TRBD2 (6 bases). With 7 bases removed from V and 5 bases from J, the gap between germline ends came to 20 bases. The CDR3 is 15 residues long. The CDR3 DNA is TGTGCCAGCACTGGCGGGACCCATGTACGGGAGACCCAGTACTTC. It is translated as CASTGGTHVRETQYF.

This clonotype was seen repeatedly, ten times or more. The V call is TRBV4-1, the J call TRBJ1-4; D perhaps matches TRBD1 (6 bases). The CDR3 is 18 residues long. Germline-derived CDR1 and CDR2 are MGHRA and YSYEKL. The V end lost 0 bases, the J end lost 5 bases, and 19 bases lay between the germline ends. The chain's CDR3 is CASSQEPQGSLENEKLFF. CDR3 DNA sequence: TGCGCCAGCAGCCAAGAGCCACAGGGAAGCCTGGAAAATGAAAAACTGTTTTTT.

This clonotype was observed at least ten times. The rearrangement joins TRBV7-8 to TRBJ2-2; 14 bases map to TRBD2. The CDR3 is 15 residues long. J gave up 5 bases and V 11 bases, and 7 bases lay outside the gene matches. Germline V gene data show CDR1 as SGHVS and CDR2 as FQNEAQ. The CDR3 is CAQTSGGARTGELFF. The CDR3 DNA reads as TGTGCCCAGACTAGCGGGGGGGCCCGGACCGGGGAGCTGTTTTTT.

V usage is TRBV6-4 and J usage is TRBJ2-1; D is uncertain. Trimming pared 2 bases from V and 4 bases from J, leaving 3 bases between. Germline lookup yields CDR1 MRHNA and CDR2 SNTAGT. The CDR3 runs to 12 residues. The CDR3 sequence is CASSDGYNEQFF. CDR3 in DNA: TGTGCCAGCAGTGACGGGTACAATGAGCAGTTCTTC.

This clonotype has only a few counts. CDR3 in amino acids: CASLETWGTMNTEAFF. Here the CDR3 DNA reads TGCGCCAGCCTAGAGACATGGGGTACGATGAACACTGAAGCTTTCTTT. The chain couples TRBV4-3 to TRBJ1-1; D not resolved. The CDR3 spans 16 residues. In germline, CDR1 is LGHNA, CDR2 YSLEER. Trimming removed 8 bases at V and 0 bases at J, with 19 bases between.

The V call is TRBV29-1, the J call TRBJ2-1; the D is unclear. Trimming removed 4 bases from V and 5 bases from J, with 18 bases in between. Germline V gene sequence: CDR1 SQVTM, CDR2 ANQGSEA. The CDR3 is 15 amino acids. The CDR3, as DNA: TGCAGCGTTGCGAATCCACTAACACGAGACAATGAGCAGTTCTTC. Translated, it gives CSVANPLTRDNEQFF.

This clonotype was observed at least ten times. The chain employs TRBV5-1 and TRBJ2-1; D possibly uses TRBD1 or TRBD2 (6 bases each). This CDR3 is built from 14 residues. Germline V gives CDR1 SGHRS, CDR2 YFSETQ. Trimming cost V 2 bases and J 4 bases, with 10 bases left between them. The CDR3 protein is CASSLGGLYNEQFF. CDR3 nucleotide sequence: TGCGCCAGCAGCTTAGGGGGGTTGTACAATGAGCAGTTCTTC. The entire variable domain, with the rest obtained from reference TRBV5-1 and TRBJ2-1, is as follows: KAGVTQTPRYLIKTRGQQVTLSCSPISGHRSVSWYQQTPGQGLQFLFEYFSETQRNKGNFPGRFSGRQFSNSRSEMNVSTLELGDSALYLCASSLGGLYNEQFFGPGTRLTVL.

The chain couples TRBV6-6 to TRBJ2-1; D gene ambiguous. Germline V gene lookup returns CDR1 MNHNY and CDR2 SVGAGI (reference sequence). The CDR3 extends over 13 amino acids. The V and J ends lost 0 bases and 7 bases respectively, with 7 bases between them. CDR3 in DNA: TGTGCCAGCAGTTACTCTTCTACTAATGAGCAGTTCTTC. Translated: CASSYSSTNEQFF.

This clonotype appeared a few times. V usage is TRBV7-9 and J usage is TRBJ1-4, with 8 bases aligning to TRBD1. CDR1 SEHNR and CDR2 FQNEAQ come from the germline V gene (reference sequence). The V gene end was trimmed by 6 bases and the J gene end by 8 bases; junction bases not matched to a gene: 8. The CDR3 is 14 residues long. The CDR3 DNA sequence: TGTGCCAGCAGTCTCGGGACAGGCGGGGAAAAACTGTTTTTT. Translation gives CASSLGTGGEKLFF.

The V call is TRBV6-2 or TRBV6-3, the J call TRBJ2-7; 8 nucleotides align to TRBD2. Trimming at V came to 6 bases and at J to 2 bases, leaving 6 bases not matched to a gene. The germline CDR1 and CDR2 sequences are MNHEY and SVGEGT. The CDR3 extends over 14 amino acids. Here the CDR3 reads CASSLGGETYEQYF. The CDR3 DNA reads as TGTGCCAGCAGCCTCGGGGGGGAAACCTACGAGCAGTACTTC.

This clonotype was counted a few times. The chain combines TRBV5-6 with TRBJ2-3; 9 nucleotides agree with TRBD1. This CDR3 has 16 residues. V shed 4 bases, J shed 4 bases, and the junction held 10 bases outside the gene matches. Germline CDR1 is SGHDT and CDR2 is YYEEEE. CDR3 sequence: CASSGEQGARADTQYF. CDR3 nucleotides: TGTGCCAGCAGCGGGGAACAGGGGGCCCGGGCAGATACGCAGTATTTT.

The J gene is TRBJ1-5, the V gene TRBV4-2; D gene unclear. CDR3 length: 15 residues. Germline V lookup: CDR1 LGHNA, CDR2 YNFKEQ. Trimming left V 4 bases short and J 1 base short, with 11 bases between. The DNA of the CDR3 is TGTGCCAGCAGCCCGCCAGGCCGCAGCAATCAGCCCCAGCATTTT. Translation: CASSPPGRSNQPQHF.

This clonotype was seen repeatedly, ten times or more. The chain combines TRBV7-9 with TRBJ2-3; possible D gene TRBD2, 7 bases. The CDR3 extends over 15 amino acids. Germline loops: CDR1 SEHNR, CDR2 FQNEAQ (reference sequence). Trimming pared 8 bases from V and 4 bases from J, leaving 19 bases between. The CDR3 coding sequence is TGTGCCAGCCTAAGCACCGGGGGGCGGCCAGATACGCAGTATTTT. This gives the protein CASLSTGGRPDTQYF.

The chain is built from TRBV4-1 and TRBJ1-1; D is uncertain. CDR1 and CDR2 (germline): MGHRA, YSYEKL. Trimming shortened V by 1 base and J by 2 bases, and 8 bases separated the two germline ends. The CDR3 spans 14 residues. DNA for the CDR3: TGCGCCAGCAGCCAAGGCAAGGGAAACACTGAAGCTTTCTTT. This translates into CASSQGKGNTEAFF.

The J gene is TRBJ2-7, the V gene TRBV3-1; TRBD1 matches at 7 bases. Trimming removed 0 bases from V and 2 bases from J; junction bases left unmatched: 4. The CDR3 sequence is 15 residues long. Germline V gene lookup returns CDR1 LGHDT and CDR2 YNNKEL (reference sequence). This chain's CDR3 is CASSQDPGQAYEQYF. For the CDR3, the DNA is TGTGCCAGCAGCCAAGATCCAGGACAGGCCTACGAGCAGTACTTC.

Turning to this clonotype: This may come from a read error, since a much larger clone is one base off. The rearrangement uses TRBV20-1 and TRBJ1-1; D remains ambiguous. Germline CDR1 reads DFQATT; CDR2 reads SNEGSKA (reference sequence). Trimming removed 0 bases from V and 11 bases from J, with 7 bases in between. The CDR3 extends over 10 amino acids. Here the CDR3 DNA reads TGCAGTGCTAGAGAACTTAGGGCTTTCTTT. Its translation: CSARELRAFF.

This clonotype showed up just a few times. This sequence joins TRBV4-1 and TRBJ2-7; possibly TRBD1 for D (6 bases). Trimming removed 4 bases from V and 3 bases from J, with 10 bases in between. This CDR3 has 13 residues. Germline CDR1 reads MGHRA; CDR2 reads YSYEKL. The CDR3 DNA reads as TGCGCCAGCAGCCCAGGACAGAGCTACGAGCAGTACTTC. As protein: CASSPGQSYEQYF.

The V gene is TRBV7-2, the J gene TRBJ2-7; TRBD2 matches at 11 bases. This CDR3 region has 16 residues. CDR1 and CDR2 (germline): SGHTA, FQGNSA. Unmatched junction bases numbered 5, after V lost 4 bases and J lost 0 bases. CDR3 region: CASSYPTSGVSYEQYF. In nucleotides, the CDR3 is TGTGCCAGCAGCTACCCGACTAGCGGGGTCTCCTACGAGCAGTACTTC.

In this sample, this clonotype turned up many times. The CDR3 region has the DNA TGTGCCAGCAGCTTCGGGGAGACCCAGTACTTC. Amino acid sequence: CASSFGETQYF. This sequence joins TRBV7-9 and TRBJ2-5; D is undetermined. Germline CDR1 SEHNR, CDR2 FQNEAQ (reference sequence). The length of the CDR3 is 11 residues. V lost 3 bases and J 5 bases, leaving 4 bases between the germline ends.

A remark on this clonotype: One base away lies a much larger clone, so this may be a sequencing read error. The rearrangement uses TRBV7-3 and TRBJ2-3; D perhaps matches TRBD1 (6 bases). The CDR3 totals 16 residues. Germline-derived CDR1 and CDR2 are SGHTA and FQGTGA. V was trimmed by 3 bases and J by 0 bases, leaving 13 bases between them. In nucleotides, the CDR3 is TGTGCCAGCAGCTTGTGCAGGGGCGTTAGCACAGATACGCAGTATTTT. It encodes CASSLCRGVSTDTQYF.

The chain joins TRBV28 to TRBJ2-3; the D call may be TRBD1 or TRBD2 (5 bases each). The CDR3 consists of 15 residues. V gave up 2 bases and J gave up 1 base, with 10 bases separating them. CDR1 is MDHEN, CDR2 SYDVKM, per germline. CDR3 loop: CASSLSTGRTDTQYF. DNA for the CDR3: TGTGCCAGCAGTTTAAGTACGGGGCGCACAGATACGCAGTATTTT.